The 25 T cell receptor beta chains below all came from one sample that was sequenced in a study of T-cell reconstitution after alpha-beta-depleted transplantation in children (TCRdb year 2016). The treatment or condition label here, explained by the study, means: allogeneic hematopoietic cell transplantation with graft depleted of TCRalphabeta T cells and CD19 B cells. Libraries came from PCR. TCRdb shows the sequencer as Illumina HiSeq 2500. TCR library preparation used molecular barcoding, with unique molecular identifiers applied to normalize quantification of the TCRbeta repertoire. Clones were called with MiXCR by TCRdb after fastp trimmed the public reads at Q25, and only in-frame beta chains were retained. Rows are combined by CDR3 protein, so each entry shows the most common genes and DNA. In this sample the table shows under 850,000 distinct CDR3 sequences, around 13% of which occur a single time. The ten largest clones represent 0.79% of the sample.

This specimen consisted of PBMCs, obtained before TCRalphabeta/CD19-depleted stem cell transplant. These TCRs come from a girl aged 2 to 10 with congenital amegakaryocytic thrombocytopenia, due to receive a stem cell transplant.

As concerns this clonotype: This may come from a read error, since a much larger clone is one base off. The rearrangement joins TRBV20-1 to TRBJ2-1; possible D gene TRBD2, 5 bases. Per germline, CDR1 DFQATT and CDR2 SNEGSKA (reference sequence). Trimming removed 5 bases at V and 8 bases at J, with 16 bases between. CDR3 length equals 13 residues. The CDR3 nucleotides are TGCAGTGCTTGGGAGTCTAGCTTGGATGAGCAGTTCTTC. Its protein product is CSAWESSLDEQFF.

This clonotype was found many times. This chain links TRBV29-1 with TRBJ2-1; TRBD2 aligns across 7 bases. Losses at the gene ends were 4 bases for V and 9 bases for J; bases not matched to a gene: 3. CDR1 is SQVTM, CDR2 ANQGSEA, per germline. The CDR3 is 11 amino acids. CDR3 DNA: TGCAGCGTTGTCTCGGGGGGTGAGCAGTTCTTC. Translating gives CSVVSGGEQFF.

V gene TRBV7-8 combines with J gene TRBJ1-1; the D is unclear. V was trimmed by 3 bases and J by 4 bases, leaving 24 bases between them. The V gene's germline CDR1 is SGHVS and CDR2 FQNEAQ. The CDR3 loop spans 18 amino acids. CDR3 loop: CASSFQSGQALLTTEAFF. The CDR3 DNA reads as TGTGCCAGCAGCTTTCAGAGTGGGCAGGCCCTCTTGACCACTGAAGCTTTCTTT.

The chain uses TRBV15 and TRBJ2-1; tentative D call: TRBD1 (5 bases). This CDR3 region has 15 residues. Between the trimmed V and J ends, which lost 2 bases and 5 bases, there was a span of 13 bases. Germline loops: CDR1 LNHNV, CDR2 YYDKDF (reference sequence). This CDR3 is CATSRPSDSNNEQFF. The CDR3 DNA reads TGTGCCACCAGCAGACCTTCCGACAGTAACAATGAGCAGTTCTTC.

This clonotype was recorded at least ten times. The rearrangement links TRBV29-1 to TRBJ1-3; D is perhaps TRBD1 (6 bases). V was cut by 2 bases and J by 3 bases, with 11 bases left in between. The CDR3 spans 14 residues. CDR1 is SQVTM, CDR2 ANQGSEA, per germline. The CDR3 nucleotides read TGCAGCGTTGAACAGGGGTTAGGTGGAAACACCATATATTTT. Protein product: CSVEQGLGGNTIYF.

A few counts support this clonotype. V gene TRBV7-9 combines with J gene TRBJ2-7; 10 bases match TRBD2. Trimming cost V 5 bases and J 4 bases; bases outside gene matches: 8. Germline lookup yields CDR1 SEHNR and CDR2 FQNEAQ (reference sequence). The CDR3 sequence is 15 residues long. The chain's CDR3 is CASSPGTSATYEQYF. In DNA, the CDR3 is TGTGCCAGCAGCCCCGGGACTAGCGCGACGTACGAGCAGTACTTC.

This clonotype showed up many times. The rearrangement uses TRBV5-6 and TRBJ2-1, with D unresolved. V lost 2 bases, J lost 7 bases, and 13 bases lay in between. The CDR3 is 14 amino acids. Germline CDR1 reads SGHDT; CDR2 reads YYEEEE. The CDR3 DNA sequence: TGTGCCAGCAGCTTAGGGCCAAAGCTAAATGAGCAGTTCTTC. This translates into CASSLGPKLNEQFF.

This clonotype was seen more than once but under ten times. CDR3 DNA: TGCAGTGCTAGAATTGGTGCGGGACAGGGCCCCTACGAGCAGTACTTC. This gives the protein CSARIGAGQGPYEQYF. The chain carries TRBV20-1 and TRBJ2-7; 9 nucleotides line up with TRBD1. With V trimmed by 2 bases and J by 2 bases, 10 bases remained unmatched. Germline-derived CDR1 and CDR2 are DFQATT and SNEGSKA (reference sequence). The CDR3 contains 16 residues.

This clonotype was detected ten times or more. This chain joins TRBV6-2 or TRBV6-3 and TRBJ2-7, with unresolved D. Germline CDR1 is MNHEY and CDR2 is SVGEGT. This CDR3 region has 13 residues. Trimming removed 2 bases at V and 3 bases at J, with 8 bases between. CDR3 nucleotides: TGTGCCAGCAGTTACGGTAGCATCTACGAGCAGTACTTC. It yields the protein CASSYGSIYEQYF.

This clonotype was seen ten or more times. CDR3 region: CASSLIRWNTGELFF. Here the CDR3 DNA reads TGTGCCAGCAGTTTAATCAGGTGGAACACCGGGGAGCTGTTTTTT. The genes are TRBV12-3 or TRBV12-4 and TRBJ2-2; D is unclear. Deletions cut 2 bases from V and 1 base from J, with 8 bases between. This CDR3 has 15 residues.

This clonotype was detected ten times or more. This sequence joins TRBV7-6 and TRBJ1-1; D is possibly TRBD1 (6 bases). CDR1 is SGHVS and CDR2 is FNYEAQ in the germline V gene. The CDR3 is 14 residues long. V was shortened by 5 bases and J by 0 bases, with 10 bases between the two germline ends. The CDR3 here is CASSPGGMNTEAFF. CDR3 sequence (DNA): TGTGCCAGCAGCCCCGGGGGCATGAACACTGAAGCTTTCTTT.

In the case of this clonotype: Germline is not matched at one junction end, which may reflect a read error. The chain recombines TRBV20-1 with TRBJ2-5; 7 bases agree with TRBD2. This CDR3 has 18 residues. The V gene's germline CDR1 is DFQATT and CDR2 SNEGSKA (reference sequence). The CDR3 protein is CCARGVWVAGVVEETQYF. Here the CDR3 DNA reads TGCTGTGCTAGAGGGGTCTGGGTGGCGGGAGTTGTCGAAGAGACCCAGTACTTC.

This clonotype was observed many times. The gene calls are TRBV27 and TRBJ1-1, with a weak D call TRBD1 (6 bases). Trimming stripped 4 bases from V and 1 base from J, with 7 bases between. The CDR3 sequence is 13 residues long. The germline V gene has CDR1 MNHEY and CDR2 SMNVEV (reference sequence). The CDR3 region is CASSWGRNTEAFF. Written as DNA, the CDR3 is TGTGCCAGCAGTTGGGGGCGGAACACTGAAGCTTTCTTT.

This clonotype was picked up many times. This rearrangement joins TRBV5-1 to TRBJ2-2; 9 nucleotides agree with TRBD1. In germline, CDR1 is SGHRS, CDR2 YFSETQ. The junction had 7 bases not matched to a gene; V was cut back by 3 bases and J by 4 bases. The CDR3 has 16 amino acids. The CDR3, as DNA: TGCGCCAGCAGCTACCTCGGGACAGGGACCACCGGGGAGCTGTTTTTT. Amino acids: CASSYLGTGTTGELFF.

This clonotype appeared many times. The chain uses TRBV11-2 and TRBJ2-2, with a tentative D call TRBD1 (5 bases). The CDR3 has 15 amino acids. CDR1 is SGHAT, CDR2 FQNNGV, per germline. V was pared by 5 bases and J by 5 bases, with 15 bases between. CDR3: CASSQVRVRTGELFF. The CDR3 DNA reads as TGTGCCAGCAGCCAGGTCAGGGTACGGACCGGGGAGCTGTTTTTT.

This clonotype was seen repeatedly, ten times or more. The DNA of the CDR3 is TGTGCCAGCAGTCCCCGGGGTCCAGATACGCAGTATTTT. This sequence encodes CASSPRGPDTQYF. This sequence joins TRBV27 and TRBJ2-3, with D possibly TRBD2 on 5 matching bases. Trimming shortened V by 5 bases and J by 4 bases, and 10 bases separated the two germline ends. Per the germline V gene, CDR1 is MNHEY and CDR2 is SMNVEV (reference sequence). This CDR3 is 13 amino acids long.

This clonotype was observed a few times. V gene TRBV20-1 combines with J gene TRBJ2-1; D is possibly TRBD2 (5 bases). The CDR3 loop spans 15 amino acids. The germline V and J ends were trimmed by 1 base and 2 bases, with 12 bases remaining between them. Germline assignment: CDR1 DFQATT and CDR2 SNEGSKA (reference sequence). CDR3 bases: TGCAGTGCTAGAGGCGCGGCGGGCCCCTACAATGAGCAGTTCTTC. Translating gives CSARGAAGPYNEQFF.

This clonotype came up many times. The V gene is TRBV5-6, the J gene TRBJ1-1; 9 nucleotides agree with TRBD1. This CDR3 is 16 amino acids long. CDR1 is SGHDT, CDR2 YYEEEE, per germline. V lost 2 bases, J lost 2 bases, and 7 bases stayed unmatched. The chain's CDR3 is CASSLQGAPPNTEAFF. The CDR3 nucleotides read TGTGCCAGCAGCTTACAGGGGGCTCCGCCAAACACTGAAGCTTTCTTT.

The CDR3 region is CSVEGVLGYTF. Written as DNA, the CDR3 is TGCAGCGTTGAGGGAGTGTTAGGCTACACCTTC. The chain employs TRBV29-1 and TRBJ1-2; D remains unclear. Trimming pared 3 bases from V and 8 bases from J, leaving 10 bases between. The CDR3 loop spans 11 amino acids. Germline CDR1 and CDR2: SQVTM and ANQGSEA.

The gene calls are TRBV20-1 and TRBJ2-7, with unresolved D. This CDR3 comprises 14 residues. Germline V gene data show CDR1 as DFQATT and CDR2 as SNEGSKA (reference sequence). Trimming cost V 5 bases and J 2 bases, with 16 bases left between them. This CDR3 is CSAFPRALPYEQYF. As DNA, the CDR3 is TGCAGTGCTTTTCCGAGAGCCTTGCCCTACGAGCAGTACTTC.

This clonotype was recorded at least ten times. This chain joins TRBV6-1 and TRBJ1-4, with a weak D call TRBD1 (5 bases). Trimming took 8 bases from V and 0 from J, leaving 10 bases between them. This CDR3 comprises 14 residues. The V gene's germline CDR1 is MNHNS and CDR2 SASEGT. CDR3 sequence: CASRAGATNEKLFF. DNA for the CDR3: TGTGCCAGCCGTGCGGGGGCAACTAATGAAAAACTGTTTTTT.

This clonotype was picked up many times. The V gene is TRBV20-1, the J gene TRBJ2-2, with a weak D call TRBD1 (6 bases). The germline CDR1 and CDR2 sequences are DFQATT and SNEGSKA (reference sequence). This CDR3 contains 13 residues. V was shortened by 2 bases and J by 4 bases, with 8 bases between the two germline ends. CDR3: CSARRQVTGELFF. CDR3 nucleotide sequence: TGCAGTGCTAGAAGACAGGTCACCGGGGAGCTGTTTTTT.

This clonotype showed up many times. The chain's CDR3 is CASSLWMGTAGTEAFF. CDR3 nucleotide sequence: TGTGCCAGCAGCTTATGGATGGGGACAGCTGGCACTGAAGCTTTCTTT. The rearrangement links TRBV7-2 to TRBJ1-1; TRBD1 matches 7 bases. This CDR3 spans 16 amino acids. V lost 2 bases, J lost 4 bases, and 10 bases stayed unmatched. Germline V CDR1 and CDR2: SGHTA, FQGNSA.

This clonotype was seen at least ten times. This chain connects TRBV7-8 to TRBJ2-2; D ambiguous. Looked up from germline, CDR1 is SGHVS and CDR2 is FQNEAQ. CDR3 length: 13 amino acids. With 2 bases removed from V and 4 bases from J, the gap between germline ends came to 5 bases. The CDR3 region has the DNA TGTGCCAGCAGCTTAAGGAGCACCGGGGAGCTGTTTTTT. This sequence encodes CASSLRSTGELFF.

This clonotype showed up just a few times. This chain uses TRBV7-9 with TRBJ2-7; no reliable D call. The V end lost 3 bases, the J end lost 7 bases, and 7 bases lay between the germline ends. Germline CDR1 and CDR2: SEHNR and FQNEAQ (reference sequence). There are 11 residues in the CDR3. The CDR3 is CASSFILEQYF. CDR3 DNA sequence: TGTGCCAGCAGCTTCATCCTGGAGCAGTACTTC.